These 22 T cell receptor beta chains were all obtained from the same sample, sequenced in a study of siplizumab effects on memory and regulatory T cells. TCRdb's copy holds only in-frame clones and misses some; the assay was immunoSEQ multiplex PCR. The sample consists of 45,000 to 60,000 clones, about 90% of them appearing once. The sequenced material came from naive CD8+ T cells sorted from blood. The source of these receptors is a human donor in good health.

The CDR3 bases are TGTGCCAGCAGCATGAACACAGATACGCAGTATTTT. The encoded protein is CASSMNTDTQYF. This chain links TRBV13 with TRBJ2-3; D is unresolved. This CDR3 region has 12 residues. The V gene lost 5 bases and the J gene lost 2 bases, with 5 bases spanning the gap. In germline, CDR1 is PRHDT, CDR2 FYEKMQ (reference sequence).

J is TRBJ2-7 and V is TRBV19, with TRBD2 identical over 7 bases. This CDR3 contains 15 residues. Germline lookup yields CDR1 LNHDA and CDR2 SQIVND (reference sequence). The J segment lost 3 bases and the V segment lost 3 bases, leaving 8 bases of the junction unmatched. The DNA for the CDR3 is TGTGCCAGTAGTATGTTTGCGGGAGAGTTCTACGAGCAGTACTTC. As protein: CASSMFAGEFYEQYF.

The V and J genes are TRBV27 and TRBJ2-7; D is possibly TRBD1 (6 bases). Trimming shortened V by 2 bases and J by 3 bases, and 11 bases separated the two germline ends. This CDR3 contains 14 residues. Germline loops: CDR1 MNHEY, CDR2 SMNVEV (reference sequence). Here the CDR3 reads CASSLRAGVYEQYF. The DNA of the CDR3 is TGTGCCAGCAGTTTACGGGCAGGGGTCTACGAGCAGTACTTC.

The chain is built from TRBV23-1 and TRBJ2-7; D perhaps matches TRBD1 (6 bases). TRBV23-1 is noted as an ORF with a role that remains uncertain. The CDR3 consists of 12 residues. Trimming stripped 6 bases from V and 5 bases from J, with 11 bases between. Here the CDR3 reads CASSHRVHEQYF. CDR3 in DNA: TGCGCCAGCAGCCACAGGGTTCACGAGCAGTACTTC.

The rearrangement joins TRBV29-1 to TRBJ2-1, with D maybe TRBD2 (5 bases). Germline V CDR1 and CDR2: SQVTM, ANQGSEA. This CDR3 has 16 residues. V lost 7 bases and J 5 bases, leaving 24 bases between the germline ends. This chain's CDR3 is CSAEKSSSQRDNEQFF. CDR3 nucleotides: TGCAGCGCTGAGAAGTCTAGCTCCCAACGGGACAATGAGCAGTTCTTC.

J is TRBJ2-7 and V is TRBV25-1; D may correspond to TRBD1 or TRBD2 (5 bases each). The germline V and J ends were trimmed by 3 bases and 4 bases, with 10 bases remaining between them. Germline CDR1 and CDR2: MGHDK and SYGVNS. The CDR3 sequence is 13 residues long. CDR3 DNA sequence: TGTGCCAGCAGTGAGGGACGGCTTTACGAGCAGTACTTC. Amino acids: CASSEGRLYEQYF.

Written as DNA, the CDR3 is TGTGCCGCCTCAGACTCCTACGAGCAGTACTTC. Amino acids: CAASDSYEQYF. This sequence joins TRBV19 and TRBJ2-7; D unresolved. Germline CDR1 is LNHDA and CDR2 is SQIVND (reference sequence). V was trimmed by 11 bases and J by 0 bases, leaving 8 bases between them. The CDR3 sequence is 11 residues long. Using reference TRBV19 and TRBJ2-7 for the parts outside the CDR3, the full variable domain is DGGITQSPKYLFRKEGQNVTLSCEQNLNHDAMYWYRQDPGQGLRLIYYSQIVNDFQKGDIAEGYSVSREKKESFPLTVTSAQKNPTAFYLCAASDSYEQYFGPGTRLTVT.

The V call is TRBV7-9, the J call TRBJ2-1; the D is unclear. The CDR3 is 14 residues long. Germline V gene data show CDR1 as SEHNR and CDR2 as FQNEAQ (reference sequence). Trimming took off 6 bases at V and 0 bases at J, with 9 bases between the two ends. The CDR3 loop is CASSHSSSYNEQFF. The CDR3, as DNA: TGTGCCAGCAGTCATAGTAGCTCCTACAATGAGCAGTTCTTC.

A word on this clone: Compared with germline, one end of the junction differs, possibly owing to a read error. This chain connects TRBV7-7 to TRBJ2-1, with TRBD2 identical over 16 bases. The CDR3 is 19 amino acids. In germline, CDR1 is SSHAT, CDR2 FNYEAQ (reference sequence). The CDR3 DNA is TGTGCTAGCAGCTTATCCTCAACGGGACTAGCGGGAGGGGTAAGCGAGCAGTTCTTC. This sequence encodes CASSLSSTGLAGGVSEQFF.

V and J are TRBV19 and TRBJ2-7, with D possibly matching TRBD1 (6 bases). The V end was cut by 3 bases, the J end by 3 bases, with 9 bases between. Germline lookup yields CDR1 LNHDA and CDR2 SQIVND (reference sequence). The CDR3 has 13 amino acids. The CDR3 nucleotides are TGTGCCAGTAGTATGACAGGAGACTACGAGCAGTACTTC. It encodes CASSMTGDYEQYF.

CDR3 DNA sequence: TGCGCCAGCAGTGAGTGGGGGACAGGGTTGGTGCACGAAGCTTTCTTT. Translated: CASSEWGTGLVHEAFF. The chain employs TRBV10-1 and TRBJ1-1, with TRBD1 matching 9 bases. With 1 base clipped from V and 8 bases from J, the junction kept 11 bases outside the gene matches. Per the germline V gene, CDR1 is WNHNN and CDR2 is SYGVQD (reference sequence). CDR3 size: 16 residues.

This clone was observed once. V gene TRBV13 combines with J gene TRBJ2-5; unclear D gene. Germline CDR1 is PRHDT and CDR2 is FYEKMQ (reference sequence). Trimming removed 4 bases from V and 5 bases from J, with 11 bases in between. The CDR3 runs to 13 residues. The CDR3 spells CASSWYGTETQYF. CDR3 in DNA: TGTGCCAGCAGCTGGTACGGAACTGAGACCCAGTACTTC.

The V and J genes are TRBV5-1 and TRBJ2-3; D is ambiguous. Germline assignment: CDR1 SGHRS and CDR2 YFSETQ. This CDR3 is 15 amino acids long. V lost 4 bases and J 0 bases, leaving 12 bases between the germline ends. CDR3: CASSPGWGSTDTQYF. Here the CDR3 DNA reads TGCGCCAGCAGCCCCGGGTGGGGTAGCACAGATACGCAGTATTTT.

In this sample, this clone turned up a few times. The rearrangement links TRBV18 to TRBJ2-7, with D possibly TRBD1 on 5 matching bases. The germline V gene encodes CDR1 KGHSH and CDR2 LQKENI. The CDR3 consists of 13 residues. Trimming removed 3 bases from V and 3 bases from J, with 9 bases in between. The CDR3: CASSPATVYEQYF. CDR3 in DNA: TGTGCCAGCTCACCCGCGACAGTCTACGAGCAGTACTTC.

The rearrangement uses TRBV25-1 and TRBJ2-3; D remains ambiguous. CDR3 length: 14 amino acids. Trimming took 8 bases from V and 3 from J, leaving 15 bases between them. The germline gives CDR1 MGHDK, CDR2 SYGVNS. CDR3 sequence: CASHDTSVTDTQYF. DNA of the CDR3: TGTGCCAGCCATGACACCTCTGTGACAGATACGCAGTATTTT.

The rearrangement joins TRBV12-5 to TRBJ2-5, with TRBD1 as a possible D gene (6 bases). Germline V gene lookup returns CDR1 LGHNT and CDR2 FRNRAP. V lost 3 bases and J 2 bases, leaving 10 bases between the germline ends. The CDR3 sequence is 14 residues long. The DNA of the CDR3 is TGTGCTAGTGGTTTACAGGGTGTTCAAGAGACCCAGTACTTC. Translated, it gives CASGLQGVQETQYF.

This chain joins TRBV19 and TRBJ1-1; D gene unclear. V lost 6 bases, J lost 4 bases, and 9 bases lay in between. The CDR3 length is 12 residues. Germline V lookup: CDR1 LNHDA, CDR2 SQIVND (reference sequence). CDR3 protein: CASRLGTTEAFF. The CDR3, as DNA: TGTGCCAGTAGACTGGGCACCACTGAAGCTTTCTTT.

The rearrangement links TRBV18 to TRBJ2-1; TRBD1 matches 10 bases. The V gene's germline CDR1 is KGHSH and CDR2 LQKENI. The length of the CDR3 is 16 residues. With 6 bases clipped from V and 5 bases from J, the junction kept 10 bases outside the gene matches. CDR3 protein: CASSVRTGGVDNEQFF. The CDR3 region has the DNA TGTGCCAGCTCGGTACGGACAGGGGGAGTGGACAATGAGCAGTTCTTC.

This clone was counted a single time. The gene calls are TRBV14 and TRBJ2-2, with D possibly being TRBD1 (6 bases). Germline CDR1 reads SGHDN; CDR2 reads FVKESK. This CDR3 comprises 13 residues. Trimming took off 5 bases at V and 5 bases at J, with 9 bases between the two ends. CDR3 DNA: TGTGCCAGCAGCGTACAGGGAACCGGGGAGCTGTTTTTT. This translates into CASSVQGTGELFF.

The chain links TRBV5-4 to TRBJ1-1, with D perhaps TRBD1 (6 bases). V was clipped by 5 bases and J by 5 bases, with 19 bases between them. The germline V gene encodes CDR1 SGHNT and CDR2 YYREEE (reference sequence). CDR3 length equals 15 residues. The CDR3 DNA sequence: TGTGCCAGCAGTAATTTGGGGGCACGGATGACTGAAGCTTTCTTT. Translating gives CASSNLGARMTEAFF.

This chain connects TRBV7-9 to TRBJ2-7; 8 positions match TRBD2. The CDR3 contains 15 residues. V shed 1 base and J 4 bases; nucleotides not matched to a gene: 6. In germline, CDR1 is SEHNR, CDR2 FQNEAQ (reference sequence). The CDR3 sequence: CASSLVVAGLYEQYF. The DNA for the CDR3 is TGTGCCAGCAGCTTAGTAGTAGCGGGATTATACGAGCAGTACTTC. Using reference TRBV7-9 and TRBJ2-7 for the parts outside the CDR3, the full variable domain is DTGVSQNPRHKITKRGQNVTFRCDPISEHNRLYWYRQTLGQGPEFLTYFQNEAQLEKSRLLSDRFSAERPKGSFSTLEIQRTEQGDSAMYLCASSLVVAGLYEQYFGPGTRLTVT.

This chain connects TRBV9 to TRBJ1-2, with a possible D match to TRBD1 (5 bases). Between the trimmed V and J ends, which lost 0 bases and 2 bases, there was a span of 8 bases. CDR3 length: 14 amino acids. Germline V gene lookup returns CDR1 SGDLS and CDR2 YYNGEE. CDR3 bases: TGTGCCAGCAGCGTAGGTGGGGGGAACTATGGCTACACCTTC. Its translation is CASSVGGGNYGYTF.